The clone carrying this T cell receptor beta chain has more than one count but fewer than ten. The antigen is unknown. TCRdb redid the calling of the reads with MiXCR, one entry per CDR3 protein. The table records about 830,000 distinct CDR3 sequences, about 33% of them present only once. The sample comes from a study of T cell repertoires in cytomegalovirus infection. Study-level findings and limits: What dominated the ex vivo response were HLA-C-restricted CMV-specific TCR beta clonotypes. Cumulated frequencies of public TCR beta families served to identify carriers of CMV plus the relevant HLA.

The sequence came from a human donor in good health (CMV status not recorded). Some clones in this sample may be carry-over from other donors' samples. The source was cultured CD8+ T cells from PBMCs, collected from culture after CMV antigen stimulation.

The CDR3 sequence is CASGGYQETQYF. The CDR3 DNA reads as TGTGCCAGCGGCGGGTACCAAGAGACCCAGTACTTC. The chain employs TRBV7-6 and TRBJ2-5, with a weak D call TRBD2 (5 bases). Germline-derived CDR1 and CDR2 are SGHVS and FNYEAQ. Trimming took off 8 bases at V and 0 bases at J, with 7 bases between the two ends. The CDR3 covers 12 residues.